The 10 T cell receptor beta chains listed next were all sequenced from one sample in a study of blood T cell repertoires in COVID-19. Method: immunoSEQ multiplex PCR; TCRdb's copy keeps in-frame clones and lacks some. Here the sample spans around 89,000 clones, 80% to 90% being singletons. Sequencing was done on a sample of peripheral blood. Receptors were obtained from a man between 50 and 59 years old with acute or convalescent COVID-19.

V usage is TRBV2 and J usage is TRBJ1-4; 7 bases agree with TRBD1. This CDR3 is built from 14 residues. Trimming cost V 7 bases and J 8 bases; bases outside gene matches: 10. Looked up from germline, CDR1 is SNHLY and CDR2 is FYNNEI. CDR3 sequence (DNA): TGTGCCAGCATGGATGACAGGGTGCCAGAAAAACTGTTTTTT. Its protein product is CASMDDRVPEKLFF.

For this clone: The identical CDR3 is also encoded by other nucleotide sequences in the sample. The chain employs TRBV3-1 (or the pseudogene TRBV3-2) and TRBJ1-2; a weak D match, TRBD1 (5 bases). Trimming took 1 base from V and 0 from J, leaving 9 bases between them. The CDR3 contains 15 residues. The germline CDR1 and CDR2 sequences are LGHDT and YNNKEL (reference sequence). For the CDR3, the DNA is TGTGCCAGCAGCCAAGTAACAGGACCTAACTATGGCTACACCTTC. Encoded protein: CASSQVTGPNYGYTF.

This chain links TRBV2 with TRBJ2-4, with 8 bases matching TRBD1. The germline CDR1 and CDR2 sequences are SNHLY and FYNNEI. The CDR3 spans 14 residues. Losses at the gene ends were 7 bases for V and 3 bases for J; bases not matched to a gene: 5. The CDR3 loop is CASKGQEGKNIQYF. For the CDR3, the DNA is TGTGCCAGCAAGGGACAGGAGGGCAAAAACATTCAGTACTTC. Using reference TRBV2 and TRBJ2-4 for the parts outside the CDR3, the full variable domain is EPEVTQTPSHQVTQMGQEVILRCVPISNHLYFYWYRQILGQKVEFLVSFYNNEISEKSEIFDDQFSVERPDGSNFTLKIRSTKLEDSAMYFCASKGQEGKNIQYFGAGTRLSVL.

The V call is TRBV9, the J call TRBJ1-6, with 8 bases lining up with TRBD1. Trimming took 3 bases from V and 7 from J; bases not matched to a gene: 3. The CDR3 has 14 amino acids. Germline assignment: CDR1 SGDLS and CDR2 YYNGEE. The CDR3 reads CASSERQGNSPLHF. The CDR3 DNA follows: TGTGCCAGCAGCGAAAGACAGGGGAATTCACCCCTCCACTTT. Complete variable domain (other parts from reference TRBV9 and TRBJ1-6): DSGVTQTPKHLITATGQRVTLRCSPRSGDLSVYWYQQSLDQGLQFLIQYYNGEERAKGNILERFSAQQFPDLHSELNLSSLELGDSALYFCASSERQGNSPLHFGNGTRLTVT.

The chain couples TRBV10-3 to TRBJ1-1; 12 nucleotides align to TRBD1. The V gene end was trimmed by 6 bases and the J gene end by 5 bases; junction bases not matched to a gene: 7. The CDR3 runs to 15 residues. Germline V gene lookup returns CDR1 ENHRY and CDR2 SYGVKD. DNA of the CDR3: TGTGCCATCAGGCCGGGACAGGGGGCGCTTACTGAAGCTTTCTTT. Translating gives CAIRPGQGALTEAFF.

The chain is built from TRBV7-3 and TRBJ2-1; TRBD1 agrees at 7 bases. Trimming at V came to 5 bases and at J to 2 bases, leaving 9 bases not matched to a gene. CDR1 and CDR2 from the germline V gene are SGHTA and FQGTGA. CDR3 size: 16 residues. The CDR3 region is CASSEGDRVPYNEQFF. The CDR3 DNA follows: TGTGCCAGCAGCGAAGGCGACAGGGTCCCCTACAATGAGCAGTTCTTC.

The rearrangement joins TRBV11-2 to TRBJ1-3, with a weak D call TRBD1 (5 bases). The germline CDR1 and CDR2 sequences are SGHAT and FQNNGV. The germline V and J ends were trimmed by 0 bases and 4 bases, with 7 bases remaining between them. The CDR3 covers 14 residues. Here the CDR3 reads CASSLERGGNTIYF. The CDR3 DNA follows: TGTGCCAGCAGCTTAGAAAGGGGCGGAAACACCATATATTTT.

The J gene is TRBJ2-5, the V gene TRBV5-4, with D tentatively TRBD1 (5 bases). Trimming stripped 4 bases from V and 2 bases from J, with 9 bases between. Per germline, CDR1 SGHNT and CDR2 YYREEE (reference sequence). The CDR3 spans 13 residues. This chain's CDR3 is CASSDRQQETQYF. Written as DNA, the CDR3 is TGTGCCAGCAGCGATCGACAGCAAGAGACCCAGTACTTC.

This chain connects TRBV7-2 to TRBJ2-7; the match to TRBD1 covers 7 bases. The CDR3 is 15 residues long. CDR1 and CDR2 from the germline V gene are SGHTA and FQGNSA. V shed 4 bases and J 2 bases; nucleotides not matched to a gene: 8. The CDR3 loop reads CASSSRTGPAYEQYF. For the CDR3, the DNA is TGTGCCAGCAGCTCTCGGACAGGACCCGCCTACGAGCAGTACTTC.

V gene TRBV10-1 combines with J gene TRBJ2-7; a weak D match, TRBD2 (6 bases). V was clipped by 9 bases and J by 2 bases, with 17 bases between them. The CDR3 loop spans 14 amino acids. Germline V gene sequence: CDR1 WNHNN, CDR2 SYGVQD (reference sequence). CDR3 residues: CARTGLNPTYEQYF. As DNA, the CDR3 is TGCGCCAGAACGGGACTCAACCCGACCTACGAGCAGTACTTC.